One sample yielded the 21 T cell receptor beta chains listed below, sequenced in a study of regulatory T cells in long-lasting Graves disease. Time point meaning: newly diagnosed GD, antithyroid drugs for less than 3 months. From RNA extracted from PBMCs, the TCR library was made. To make TCR beta libraries, researchers used iRepertoire HTBI primers and Arm-PCR of CDR3 regions. MiXCR, run by TCRdb on the multiplex PCR reads, gives a single entry per CDR3 protein. The sample has 400,000 to 500,000 distinct CDR3 sequences, about a sixth seen once. This sample also belongs to another study, concerning T cells in Graves' hyperthyroidism and ophthalmopathy.

The input for sequencing was peripheral blood mononuclear cells (PBMCs), taken at new diagnosis, from a patient treated with antithyroid drugs. Receptors were obtained from a woman aged 18-30 years with Graves disease.

In this sample, this clonotype turned up many times. This rearrangement joins TRBV30 to TRBJ2-7, with a possible D match to TRBD1 (6 bases). The V end was cut by 2 bases, the J end by 5 bases, with 10 bases between. The CDR3 spans 12 residues. Germline V CDR1 and CDR2: GTSNPN, SVGIG (reference sequence). CDR3 amino acids: CAWSNQGHEQYF. In DNA, the CDR3 is TGTGCCTGGAGTAATCAGGGGCACGAGCAGTACTTC.

The rearrangement joins TRBV3-1 to TRBJ1-2; no definite D call. This CDR3 has 14 residues. Germline V gives CDR1 LGHDT, CDR2 YNNKEL (reference sequence). V gave up 2 bases and J gave up 8 bases, with 15 bases separating them. The CDR3 DNA reads TGTGCCAGCAGCCAAAAGGGAAACCCGCGGGGCTACACCTTC. Its protein product is CASSQKGNPRGYTF. The variable domain in full, completed from reference TRBV3-1 and TRBJ1-2, reads DTAVSQTPKYLVTQMGNDKSIKCEQNLGHDTMYWYKQDSKKFLKIMFSYNNKELIINETVPNRFSPKSPDKAHLNLHINSLELGDSAVYFCASSQKGNPRGYTFGSGTRLTVV.

This clonotype was found many times. The chain is built from TRBV11-2 and TRBJ1-1; D ambiguous. The V end lost 3 bases, the J end lost 5 bases, and 13 bases lay between the germline ends. This CDR3 is built from 14 residues. Looked up from germline, CDR1 is SGHAT and CDR2 is FQNNGV. The CDR3 sequence is CASSFLTQNTEAFF. The CDR3 nucleotides are TGTGCCAGCAGCTTCTTAACCCAAAATACTGAAGCTTTCTTT.

This clonotype was detected many times. The DNA of the CDR3 is TGTGCCAGCAGCCCCGGGAGCCGCACAGATACGCAGTATTTT. It specifies CASSPGSRTDTQYF. The chain couples TRBV7-9 to TRBJ2-3; possibly TRBD2 for D (6 bases). Deletions cut 5 bases from V and 1 base from J, with 10 bases between. Germline CDR1 SEHNR, CDR2 FQNEAQ (reference sequence). This CDR3 contains 14 residues.

This clonotype turned up a few times. V and J are TRBV19 and TRBJ2-2; TRBD2 matches 8 bases. V was pared by 4 bases and J by 4 bases, with 8 bases of the junction left unmatched. The CDR3 loop spans 16 amino acids. Germline loops: CDR1 LNHDA, CDR2 SQIVND (reference sequence). CDR3 sequence (DNA): TGTGCCAGTAGTAACCTCTTGACTAGCGCCACCGGGGAGCTGTTTTTT. Translating gives CASSNLLTSATGELFF.

This clonotype was counted at least ten times. The rearrangement joins TRBV28 to TRBJ2-1; 7 nucleotides agree with TRBD2. Trimming cost V 4 bases and J 3 bases; bases outside gene matches: 3. The CDR3 spans 14 residues. The germline V gene has CDR1 MDHEN and CDR2 SYDVKM. The CDR3 DNA follows: TGTGCCAGCAGTTCCGGCGGGAGCTACAATGAGCAGTTCTTC. Translation gives CASSSGGSYNEQFF.

This clonotype was seen ten or more times. V gene TRBV2 combines with J gene TRBJ2-1, with 8 positions matching TRBD2. The germline V gene encodes CDR1 SNHLY and CDR2 FYNNEI. The CDR3 covers 14 residues. Trimming took 6 bases from V and 9 from J; bases not matched to a gene: 10. CDR3 in DNA: TGTGCCAGCAGGGGAGCGGGAGCAATCAGTGAGCAGTTCTTC. Translated, it gives CASRGAGAISEQFF.

The CDR3 region has the DNA TGTGCCAGCAGCGGGGGGGGGAGACGCTACACCTTC. As protein: CASSGGGRRYTF. The rearrangement links TRBV2 to TRBJ1-2; tentatively, D is TRBD1 (5 bases). V was cut by 6 bases and J by 9 bases, with 14 bases left in between. CDR1 is SNHLY, CDR2 FYNNEI, per germline. CDR3 length: 12 residues.

This clonotype was recorded only once. The genes are TRBV4-1 and TRBJ2-4; 11 bases agree with TRBD2. The germline CDR1 and CDR2 sequences are MGHRA and YSYEKL. The junction had 13 bases not matched to a gene; V was cut back by 3 bases and J by 0 bases. The CDR3 totals 20 residues. CDR3 coding DNA: TGCGCCAGCAGCCACCCGGGACTAGCGGTTTCCGCTCTAGCCAAAAACATTCAGTACTTC. Translated, it gives CASSHPGLAVSALAKNIQYF.

This clonotype occurred a few times. The rearrangement links TRBV28 to TRBJ2-3; D not certain. Germline CDR1 reads MDHEN; CDR2 reads SYDVKM. Trimming stripped 1 base from V and 2 bases from J, with 7 bases between. There are 14 residues in the CDR3. CDR3 bases: TGTGCCAGCAGTTTATCAGCTCCCACAGATACGCAGTATTTT. Translated: CASSLSAPTDTQYF. Supplemented by reference TRBV28 and TRBJ2-3, the full variable domain reads DVKVTQSSRYLVKRTGEKVFLECVQDMDHENMFWYRQDPGLGLRLIYFSYDVKMKEKGDIPEGYSVSREKKERFSLILESASTNQTSMYLCASSLSAPTDTQYFGPGTRLTVL.

The V and J genes are TRBV5-1 and TRBJ1-2; D uncertain. The CDR3 runs 15 residues. Trimming removed 0 bases from V and 7 bases from J, with 16 bases in between. Looked up from germline, CDR1 is SGHRS and CDR2 is YFSETQ. The CDR3 DNA reads TGCGCCAGCAGCTTGGGCGGGTCCGAAGGCCGTGGCTACACCTTC. Its protein is CASSLGGSEGRGYTF.

This clonotype came up a few times. This chain uses TRBV5-1 with TRBJ2-5; a weak D match, TRBD1 (6 bases). In germline, CDR1 is SGHRS, CDR2 YFSETQ. V shed 5 bases and J shed 5 bases, with 16 bases lying between them. The CDR3 runs to 14 residues. The CDR3, as DNA: TGCGCCAGCAGACCAGGGGCGCTGGGGGAGACCCAGTACTTC. The encoded protein is CASRPGALGETQYF.

In this sample, this clonotype turned up many times. This chain joins TRBV28 and TRBJ2-7, with D possibly called TRBD1 or TRBD2 (5 bases each). Trimming removed 6 bases at V and 3 bases at J, with 18 bases between. There are 15 residues in the CDR3. CDR1 and CDR2 (germline): MDHEN, SYDVKM. CDR3 coding DNA: TGTGCCAGCAGCCTATTCCGGGACGACGGCTACGAGCAGTACTTC. Amino acids: CASSLFRDDGYEQYF.

This clonotype was found a few times. V usage is TRBV5-4 and J usage is TRBJ1-1; 8 bases align to TRBD1. J was trimmed by 5 bases and V by 4 bases; bases with no gene match: 10. From germline, CDR1 is SGHNT and CDR2 YYREEE (reference sequence). This CDR3 is built from 15 residues. The CDR3 sequence is CASSPETGVGTEAFF. The CDR3 DNA is TGTGCCAGCAGCCCCGAGACAGGGGTTGGAACTGAAGCTTTCTTT.

The DNA of the CDR3 is TGTGCCAGCTCACGGCAGGGGCAGAACACCGGGGAGCTGTTTTTT. Its translation is CASSRQGQNTGELFF. The chain uses TRBV18 and TRBJ2-2; possibly TRBD1 for D (6 bases). Looked up from germline, CDR1 is KGHSH and CDR2 is LQKENI. The CDR3 has 15 amino acids. V dropped 4 bases and J dropped 1 base, with 10 bases sitting between them. Looking up the rest from reference TRBV18 and TRBJ2-2 gives the full variable domain: NAGVMQNPRHLVRRRGQEARLRCSPMKGHSHVYWYRQLPEEGLKFMVYLQKENIIDESGMPKERFSAEFPKEGPSILRIQQVVRGDSAAYFCASSRQGQNTGELFFGEGSRLTVL.

The V and J genes are TRBV6-9 and TRBJ2-7; 9 bases map to TRBD2. The CDR3 is 14 amino acids. Germline CDR1 and CDR2: MNHGY and SVAAGI. V gave up 3 bases and J gave up 3 bases; unmatched junction bases: 3. The CDR3 sequence: CASSYQTSGYEQYF. DNA for the CDR3: TGTGCCAGCAGTTACCAGACTAGCGGCTACGAGCAGTACTTC.

This clonotype has more than one count but fewer than ten. The V call is TRBV18, the J call TRBJ2-7, with D uncertain. Per germline, CDR1 KGHSH and CDR2 LQKENI. Trimming cost V 3 bases and J 1 base, with 10 bases left between them. The CDR3 contains 14 residues. The CDR3 DNA is TGTGCCAGCTCACCTAGTGTTCAGTCCTACGAGCAGTACTTC. The encoded protein is CASSPSVQSYEQYF.

This clonotype has at least ten counts. The chain carries TRBV28 and TRBJ2-1; D gene unclear. Germline CDR1 reads MDHEN; CDR2 reads SYDVKM. V lost 4 bases and J 5 bases, leaving 15 bases between the germline ends. The CDR3 is 15 amino acids. CDR3 coding DNA: TGTGCCAGCAGTTCCGCGAGAGCGAGAGACAATGAGCAGTTCTTC. This codes for CASSSARARDNEQFF.

This clonotype was seen more than once but under ten times. The rearrangement uses TRBV6-2 or TRBV6-3 and TRBJ1-3; D call uncertain. The CDR3 totals 18 residues. Germline V lookup: CDR1 MNHEY, CDR2 SVGEGT. Trimming took off 11 bases at V and 4 bases at J, with 30 bases between the two ends. For the CDR3, the DNA is TGTGCCGGTTCCAGAGATCCGCCATCCACCAGTTCGGGAAACACCATATATTTT. Translation gives CAGSRDPPSTSSGNTIYF.

This clonotype was picked up a small number of times. The V gene is TRBV29-1, the J gene TRBJ1-5, with TRBD1 matching 9 bases. J gave up 0 bases and V 8 bases, and 8 bases lay outside the gene matches. The CDR3 contains 15 residues. Germline CDR1 SQVTM, CDR2 ANQGSEA. As DNA, the CDR3 is TGCAGCCCTCCGGACAGGGGCCATAGCAATCAGCCCCAGCATTTT. Translation gives CSPPDRGHSNQPQHF.

The rearrangement uses TRBV7-9 and TRBJ2-5, with D perhaps TRBD2 (6 bases). The germline gives CDR1 SEHNR, CDR2 FQNEAQ (reference sequence). This CDR3 spans 15 amino acids. Trimming removed 1 base at V and 4 bases at J, with 13 bases between. CDR3 in amino acids: CASSLDGGDLETQYF. The CDR3, as DNA: TGTGCCAGCAGCTTAGATGGAGGGGACTTAGAGACCCAGTACTTC.